What follows describes a single T cell receptor (beta chain). The germline V and J ends were trimmed by 4 bases and 4 bases, with 16 bases remaining between them. Germline CDR1 SQVTM, CDR2 ANQGSEA. There are 15 residues in the CDR3. Assay used: immunoSEQ multiplex PCR; TCRdb lists only in-frame clones, some missing. The data contain roughly 220,000 clones, just under 95% of them singletons. This specimen belongs to a study of control samples from healthy donors and cancer patients. Specimen: blood. The chain carries TRBV29-1 and TRBJ2-2, with TRBD1 as a possible D gene (6 bases). This clonotype originated in a man between 50 and 59 years old in good health. CDR3 amino acids: CSVAGGDKSTGELFF. The CDR3 region has the DNA TGCAGCGTTGCTGGGGGCGACAAGAGCACCGGGGAGCTGTTTTTT.